Listed here are 11 T cell receptor beta chains from one sample, sequenced in a study of CXCR3-negative and CXCR3-positive naive CD8 T cells. The study made its TRB cDNA libraries by 5' RACE, adding UMI labels. TCRdb reprocessed the 5' RACE reads and reports one entry per CDR3 protein, with no DNA. This sample's clone table lists about 62,000 distinct CDR3 sequences. Sequenced: naive CXCR3- CD8+ T cells from blood. Subset specified: CD45RO-CCR7+CD27+CD95- naive CD8+ T cells lacking CXCR3 (TNR3-). These receptors were obtained from a human donor in good health. Some clones in this sample may be carry-over from other donors' samples.

The chain employs TRBV12-3 or TRBV12-4 and TRBJ1-1; TCRdb names TRBD1, which stays unverified in the absence of DNA. This CDR3 is 12 amino acids long. CDR3: CASRPGTVEAFF.

The gene calls are TRBV28 and TRBJ2-7; the TRBD2 assignment by TCRdb is unverifiable without DNA. Germline V gene data show CDR1 as MDHEN and CDR2 as SYDVKM. This CDR3 is 14 amino acids long. CDR3 region: CASSLGRAQYEQYF.

This chain joins TRBV29-1 and TRBJ2-7; TCRdb's assignment of TRBD2 cannot be checked, as there is no DNA. The length of the CDR3 is 16 residues. Germline loops: CDR1 SQVTM, CDR2 ANQGSEA. The CDR3 loop is CSVGTSGIMSSYEQYF.

This rearrangement joins TRBV29-1 to TRBJ2-5; checking the TCRdb D call of TRBD1 is not possible without DNA. This CDR3 region has 15 residues. Germline loops: CDR1 SQVTM, CDR2 ANQGSEA. The CDR3 reads CSVAPGGDPRETQYF. Full variable domain (remainder filled in from reference TRBV29-1 and TRBJ2-5): SAVISQKPSRDICQRGTSLTIQCQVDSQVTMMFWYRQQPGQSLTLIATANQGSEATYESGFVIDKFPISRPNLTFSTLTVSNMSPEDSSIYLCSVAPGGDPRETQYFGPGTRLLVL.

The rearrangement links TRBV7-9 to TRBJ1-1; TCRdb proposes TRBD1, but this gene call is untestable without DNA. Germline-derived CDR1 and CDR2 are SEHNR and FQNEAQ (reference sequence). The CDR3 is 11 amino acids. The CDR3 sequence is CASSSTRGAFF. Drawing the rest from reference TRBV7-9 and TRBJ1-1, the complete variable domain is DTGVSQNPRHKITKRGQNVTFRCDPISEHNRLYWYRQTLGQGPEFLTYFQNEAQLEKSRLLSDRFSAERPKGSFSTLEIQRTEQGDSAMYLCASSSTRGAFFGQGTRLTVV.

The rearrangement links TRBV4-1 to TRBJ2-1; TCRdb's D call of TRBD1 is untestable without DNA. The CDR3 contains 17 residues. Germline V CDR1 and CDR2: MGHRA, YSYEKL. CDR3 sequence reads: CASSHPPGGRTYNEQFF.

V usage is TRBV6-2 or TRBV6-3 and J usage is TRBJ2-1. CDR3 size: 16 residues. Per germline, CDR1 MNHEY and CDR2 SVGEGT. CDR3 region: CASSYSRGDFYNEQFF.

This chain joins TRBV7-2 and TRBJ2-4; without DNA, the TCRdb call of TRBD1 cannot be checked. CDR3 length: 17 residues. Germline CDR1 is SGHTA and CDR2 is FQGNSA. CDR3 sequence reads: CASSHSAGGRTKNIQYF.

This rearrangement joins TRBV20-1 to TRBJ2-7; TCRdb returns TRBD1, unconfirmable since there is no DNA. Germline assignment: CDR1 DFQATT and CDR2 SNEGSKA (reference sequence). This CDR3 is 14 amino acids long. The CDR3 region is CSASSWTVTYEQYF.

The CDR3 region is CSVGREGYEQYF. The rearrangement uses TRBV29-1 and TRBJ2-7; no DNA is available, so the TRBD2 call from TCRdb remains unchecked. Germline assignment: CDR1 SQVTM and CDR2 ANQGSEA. This CDR3 contains 12 residues.

The chain's CDR3 is CASSAGTGYGYTF. The V call is TRBV2, the J call TRBJ1-2; as DNA is missing, the TRBD1 call by TCRdb cannot be tested. Germline V gene lookup returns CDR1 SNHLY and CDR2 FYNNEI. The CDR3 runs 13 residues.